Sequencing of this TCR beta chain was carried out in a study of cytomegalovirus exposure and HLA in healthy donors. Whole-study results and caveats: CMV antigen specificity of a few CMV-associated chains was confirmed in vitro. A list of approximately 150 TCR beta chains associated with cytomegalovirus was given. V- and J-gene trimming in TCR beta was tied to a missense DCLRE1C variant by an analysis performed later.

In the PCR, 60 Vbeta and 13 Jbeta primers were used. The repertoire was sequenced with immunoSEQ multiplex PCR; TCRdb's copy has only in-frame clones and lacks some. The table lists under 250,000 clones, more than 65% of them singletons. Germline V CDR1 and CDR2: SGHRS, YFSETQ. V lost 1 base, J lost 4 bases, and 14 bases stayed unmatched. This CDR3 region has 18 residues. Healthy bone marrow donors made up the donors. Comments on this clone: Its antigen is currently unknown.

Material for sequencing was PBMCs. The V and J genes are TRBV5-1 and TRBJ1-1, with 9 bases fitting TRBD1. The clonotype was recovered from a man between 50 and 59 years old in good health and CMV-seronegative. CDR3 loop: CASSLNPGQGQEGTEAFF. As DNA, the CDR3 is TGCGCCAGCAGCTTGAATCCGGGACAGGGACAAGAAGGCACTGAAGCTTTCTTT.